This T cell receptor beta chain originates from a study of blood T cell repertoires in COVID-19. Across the whole study: The analysed material was cDNA or gDNA that came from T cells, B-cell-depleted T cells, or PBMCs.

The CDR3 extends over 16 amino acids. The germline V gene has CDR1 SGHVS and CDR2 FNYEAQ. The V segment lost 1 base and the J segment 2 bases; nucleotides outside the gene matches: 1. Original analysis: Amplification of reference gene primers provided the estimated nucleated cell counts. Assay used: immunoSEQ multiplex PCR; TCRdb lists only in-frame clones, some missing. The V and J calls and clone size are taken from that table; D and trimming were inferred from the DNA. This table has around 52,000 clones, around 82% appearing once. This rearrangement joins TRBV7-6 to TRBJ2-3; TRBD2 agrees at 12 bases. The specimen sequenced was peripheral blood. The sequence was obtained from a human donor in a cohort sampled during active COVID-19. CDR3 region: CASSLGTSGATDTQYF. CDR3 nucleotides: TGTGCCAGCAGCTTAGGGACTAGCGGGGCCACAGATACGCAGTATTTT.